One and the same sample provided the 4 T cell receptor beta chains below, sequenced in a study of identical twins. TCRdb recomputed calls from the 5' RACE reads with MiXCR, one row per CDR3 protein. The sample carries roughly 230,000 distinct CDR3 sequences, 6.5% to 9.5% recorded once. The sample was also linked to a second study, of yellow fever vaccine responses in identical twins.

Source material: CD8+ T cells sorted from blood. These receptors came from a woman aged 18-29 years in good health.

This clonotype was recorded many times. The chain has TRBV29-1 and TRBJ2-1; D remains unclear. Per germline, CDR1 SQVTM and CDR2 ANQGSEA. CDR3 length: 12 amino acids. The ends were cut back, 4 bases at V and 4 bases at J, with 8 bases in the middle. The CDR3 coding sequence is TGCAGCGTTGCAGAAATATACAATGAGCAGTTCTTC. Its translation is CSVAEIYNEQFF.

The chain recombines TRBV12-3 or TRBV12-4 with TRBJ1-2; TRBD1 agrees at 9 bases. V gave up 5 bases and J gave up 4 bases; unmatched junction bases: 5. The CDR3 has 14 amino acids. DNA of the CDR3: TGTGCCAGCAGTCGGACAGGGGACCGCTATGGCTACACCTTC. Translated: CASSRTGDRYGYTF.

V usage is TRBV4-3 and J usage is TRBJ2-2; 12 nucleotides line up with TRBD2. Germline V gene sequence: CDR1 LGHNA, CDR2 YSLEER. This CDR3 contains 16 residues. Germline trimming cut 3 bases from V and 2 bases from J; bases unmatched to any gene: 1. The CDR3 nucleotides are TGCGCCAGCAGCCATGGACTAGCGGGAAACACCGGGGAGCTGTTTTTT. Its protein product is CASSHGLAGNTGELFF.

The rearrangement joins TRBV14 to TRBJ1-1; 8 bases fit TRBD1. Germline loops: CDR1 SGHDN, CDR2 FVKESK. V trimming: 1 base; J trimming: 4 bases; junction bases outside the gene matches: 2. The CDR3 has 14 residues. This chain's CDR3 is CASSQGQGSTEAFF. In DNA form, the CDR3 reads TGTGCCAGCAGCCAAGGACAGGGGTCCACTGAAGCTTTCTTT.